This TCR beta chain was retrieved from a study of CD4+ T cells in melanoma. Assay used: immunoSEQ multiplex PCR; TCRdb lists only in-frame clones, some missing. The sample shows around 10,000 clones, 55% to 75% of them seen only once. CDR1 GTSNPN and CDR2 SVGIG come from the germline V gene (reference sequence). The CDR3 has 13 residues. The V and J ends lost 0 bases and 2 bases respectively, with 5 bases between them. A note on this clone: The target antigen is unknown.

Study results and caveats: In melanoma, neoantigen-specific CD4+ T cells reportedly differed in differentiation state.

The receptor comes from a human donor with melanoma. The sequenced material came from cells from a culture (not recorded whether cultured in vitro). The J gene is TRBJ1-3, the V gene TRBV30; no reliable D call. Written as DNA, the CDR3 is TGTGCCTGGAGTGTATTGGCTGGAAACACCATATATTTT. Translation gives CAWSVLAGNTIYF.